This is a list of T cell receptor beta chains from one sample in a study of blood T cell repertoires in COVID-19. The repertoire was sequenced with immunoSEQ multiplex PCR; TCRdb's copy has only in-frame clones and lacks some. There are roughly 100,000 clones in the sample; around 73% occur only once, and about 9% lies in the top ten. The material sequenced was peripheral blood. These receptors all stem from a man aged 55 to 69 with active or convalescent COVID-19. The CDR3 runs from the conserved cysteine through the conserved F or W. A D gene is named only where the DNA matches it firmly. Only part of the rows carry a size: once, few, many, or a class if the clone is expanded.

V: TRBV29-1
D: .
size: .
J: TRBJ2-7
length: 13
CDR3: CSVEDRRDYEQYF
DNA: TGCAGCGTTGAAGATAGACGGGACTACGAGCAGTACTTC

V: TRBV28
D: .
size: .
J: TRBJ1-2
length: 11
CDR3: CASSFQEGYTF
DNA: TGTGCCAGCAGTTTCCAGGAAGGCTACACCTTC

V: TRBV28
D: .
size: .
J: TRBJ1-2
length: 13
CDR3: CASSFMAVYGYTF
DNA: TGTGCCAGCAGTTTTATGGCAGTCTATGGCTACACCTTC

V: TRBV29-1
D: .
size: once
J: TRBJ2-6
length: 17
CDR3: CSVESFGSGVGANVLTF
DNA: TGCAGCGTTGAATCATTCGGCTCGGGGGTAGGGGCCAACGTCCTGACTTTC

V: TRBV30
D: TRBD2
size: once
J: TRBJ2-1
length: 14
CDR3: CAWSGLAGGNEQFF
DNA: TGTGCCTGGAGTGGACTAGCGGGAGGCAATGAGCAGTTCTTC

V: TRBV2
D: .
size: .
J: TRBJ2-7
length: 13
CDR3: CASSEGQSYKQYF
DNA: TGTGCCAGCAGTGAAGGACAGAGCTACAAGCAGTACTTC

V: TRBV27
D: TRBD2
size: .
J: TRBJ2-3
length: 17
CDR3: CASSLGLVRRETDTQYF
DNA: TGTGCCAGCAGTTTAGGGCTAGTTAGGCGGGAGACAGATACGCAGTATTTT

V: TRBV5-6
D: .
size: .
J: TRBJ1-1
length: 14
CDR3: CASSPGLLRAEAFF
DNA: TGTGCCAGCAGCCCGGGACTCCTCCGGGCTGAAGCTTTCTTT

V: TRBV29-1
D: TRBD2
size: .
J: TRBJ2-3
length: 13
CDR3: CSVEEAGLDTQYF
DNA: TGCAGCGTTGAGGAAGCGGGGCTCGATACGCAGTATTTT

V: TRBV20-1
D: TRBD1
size: .
J: TRBJ1-5
length: 14
CDR3: CSASSQGAGQPQHF
DNA: TGCAGTGCTAGTAGCCAGGGGGCAGGTCAGCCCCAGCATTTT

V: TRBV2
D: TRBD1
size: .
J: TRBJ1-1
length: 15
CDR3: CASIFVGTANTEAFF
DNA: TGTGCCAGCATCTTCGTCGGGACAGCGAACACTGAAGCTTTCTTT

V: TRBV7-9
D: TRBD2
size: .
J: TRBJ2-5
length: 16
CDR3: CASSLGSSGREETQYF
DNA: TGTGCCAGCAGCTTAGGGTCTAGCGGGAGGGAAGAGACCCAGTACTTC

V: TRBV2
D: TRBD1
size: .
J: TRBJ2-5
length: 14
CDR3: CASKPDRGQETQYF
DNA: TGTGCCAGCAAGCCGGACAGGGGACAAGAGACCCAGTACTTC

V: TRBV3-1/TRBV3-2
D: TRBD1
size: once
J: TRBJ2-1
length: 15
CDR3: CASSQGQGNLNEQFF
DNA: TGTGCCAGCAGCCAGGGACAGGGGAATTTGAATGAGCAGTTCTTC

V: TRBV5-1
D: TRBD1
size: .
J: TRBJ2-2
length: 15
CDR3: CASSSGQGTGGELFF
DNA: TGCGCCAGCAGCTCTGGACAGGGGACGGGCGGGGAGCTGTTTTTT

V: TRBV5-6
D: .
size: .
J: TRBJ2-2
length: 15
CDR3: CASSPGGRGTGELFF
DNA: TGTGCCAGCAGCCCCGGGGGAAGAGGCACCGGGGAGCTGTTTTTT

V: TRBV14
D: TRBD1
size: .
J: TRBJ1-2
length: 18
CDR3: CASSQFRGRLSGEDGYTF
DNA: TGTGCCAGCAGCCAATTTAGGGGGCGCCTTTCCGGTGAGGATGGCTACACCTTC

V: TRBV9
D: TRBD1
size: .
J: TRBJ2-1
length: 15
CDR3: CASSPGDRVGNEQFF
DNA: TGTGCCAGCAGCCCCGGGGACAGGGTGGGCAATGAGCAGTTCTTC

V: TRBV19
D: .
size: .
J: TRBJ2-1
length: 16
CDR3: CASSIRGASSYNEQFF
DNA: TGTGCCAGTAGTATTCGGGGGGCCAGCTCCTACAATGAGCAGTTCTTC

V: TRBV28
D: TRBD2
size: .
J: TRBJ2-7
length: 14
CDR3: CASSPSGSSYEQYF
DNA: TGTGCCAGCAGCCCTAGCGGGAGTTCCTACGAGCAGTACTTC

V: TRBV29-1
D: TRBD1
size: .
J: TRBJ1-3
length: 14
CDR3: CSARQGFPGNTIYF
DNA: TGCAGCGCCAGACAGGGGTTTCCTGGAAACACCATATATTTT

V: TRBV5-1
D: TRBD2
size: once
J: TRBJ2-1
length: 16
CDR3: CASSPQTGGQWNEQFF
DNA: TGCGCCAGCAGCCCGCAAACGGGAGGTCAGTGGAATGAGCAGTTCTTC

V: TRBV7-9
D: .
size: few
J: TRBJ2-7
length: 14
CDR3: CASSFPDRLYEQYF
DNA: TGTGCCAGCAGCTTCCCAGACAGACTCTACGAGCAGTACTTC

V: TRBV10-2
D: TRBD1
size: .
J: TRBJ1-1
length: 13
CDR3: CASNDRVNTEAFF
DNA: TGCGCCAGCAATGACAGGGTTAACACTGAAGCTTTCTTT

V: TRBV2
D: .
size: .
J: TRBJ2-1
length: 14
CDR3: CASIWRDPYNEQFF
DNA: TGTGCCAGCATCTGGCGGGACCCATACAATGAGCAGTTCTTC

V: TRBV21-1
D: .
size: .
J: TRBJ1-1
length: 16
CDR3: CASSKGIRSSNTEAFF
DNA: TGTGCCAGCAGCAAAGGTATAAGGAGTTCGAACACTGAAGCTTTCTTT

V: TRBV6-2/TRBV6-3
D: .
size: .
J: TRBJ2-1
length: 14
CDR3: CASSYSSEMNEQFF
DNA: TGTGCCAGCAGTTACTCGTCTGAGATGAATGAGCAGTTCTTC

V: TRBV29-1
D: TRBD1
size: .
J: TRBJ1-1
length: 14
CDR3: CSVDRDRGYTEAFF
DNA: TGCAGCGTTGATCGGGACAGGGGGTACACTGAAGCTTTCTTT

V: TRBV27
D: TRBD1
size: .
J: TRBJ1-4
length: 15
CDR3: CASSTTTGAREKLFF
DNA: TGTGCCAGCAGTACGACGACAGGGGCCCGTGAAAAACTGTTTTTT

V: TRBV5-1
D: .
size: .
J: TRBJ1-2
length: 15
CDR3: CASSLDPSRAYGYTF
DNA: TGCGCCAGCAGCTTGGATCCTAGCCGGGCCTATGGCTACACCTTC

V: TRBV9
D: .
size: .
J: TRBJ1-1
length: 15
CDR3: CASSSPLGSNTEAFF
DNA: TGTGCCAGCAGCTCACCCCTCGGGTCGAACACTGAAGCTTTCTTT

V: TRBV28
D: TRBD1
size: .
J: TRBJ1-6
length: 14
CDR3: CASIQGQRNSPLHF
DNA: TGTGCCAGCATCCAGGGACAGCGTAATTCACCCCTCCACTTT

V: TRBV28
D: .
size: .
J: TRBJ1-1
length: 14
CDR3: CASSQTGRDTEAFF
DNA: TGTGCCAGCAGTCAGACAGGACGGGACACTGAAGCTTTCTTT

V: TRBV6-2/TRBV6-3
D: .
size: .
J: TRBJ1-5
length: 14
CDR3: CASSYLDYRQPQHF
DNA: TGTGCCAGCAGTTACTTGGACTACCGGCAGCCCCAGCATTTT

V: TRBV3-1/TRBV3-2
D: TRBD2
size: .
J: TRBJ2-3
length: 15
CDR3: CASRPTGTSGDTQYF
DNA: TGTGCCAGCAGGCCCACCGGGACTAGCGGGGATACGCAGTATTTT

V: TRBV20-1
D: .
size: few
J: TRBJ1-2
length: 10
CDR3: CSATSYGYTF
DNA: TGCAGTGCTACCTCCTATGGCTACACCTTC

V: TRBV24-1
D: .
size: .
J: TRBJ2-1
length: 13
CDR3: CATSASSLEEQFF
DNA: TGTGCCACCAGTGCCTCTTCCTTGGAGGAGCAGTTCTTC

V: TRBV27
D: .
size: .
J: TRBJ1-3
length: 13
CDR3: CASSFQAGNTIYF
DNA: TGTGCCAGCAGTTTTCAGGCTGGAAACACCATATATTTT

V: TRBV4-1
D: TRBD1
size: .
J: TRBJ2-5
length: 15
CDR3: CASSQAPGQQETQYF
DNA: TGCGCCAGCAGCCAAGCACCGGGACAGCAAGAGACCCAGTACTTC

V: TRBV6-5
D: .
size: .
J: TRBJ2-3
length: 14
CDR3: CASSLRRDTDTQYF
DNA: TGTGCCAGCAGTTTGCGGCGGGACACAGATACGCAGTATTTT

V: TRBV12-3/TRBV12-4
D: TRBD1
size: .
J: TRBJ2-2
length: 13
CDR3: CASRRTGAGELFF
DNA: TGTGCCAGCAGGAGGACAGGGGCCGGGGAGCTGTTTTTT

V: TRBV28
D: .
size: .
J: TRBJ1-5
length: 13
CDR3: CASSRDSNQPQHF
DNA: TGTGCCAGCAGCAGGGATAGCAATCAGCCCCAGCATTTT

V: TRBV5-4
D: TRBD1
size: .
J: TRBJ1-2
length: 14
CDR3: CASSYPGTGDGYTF
DNA: TGTGCCAGCAGCTACCCCGGGACAGGGGATGGCTACACCTTC

V: TRBV21-1
D: .
size: .
J: TRBJ2-7
length: 15
CDR3: CASATQGIEFYEQYF
DNA: TGTGCCAGCGCCACCCAGGGCATAGAATTCTACGAGCAGTACTTC

V: TRBV28
D: .
size: .
J: TRBJ1-2
length: 14
CDR3: CASVTGSANYGYTF
DNA: TGTGCCAGCGTAACAGGGTCTGCTAACTATGGCTACACCTTC

V: TRBV7-6
D: TRBD2
size: .
J: TRBJ2-1
length: 17
CDR3: CASSLANLAGGYNEQFF
DNA: TGTGCCAGCAGCTTAGCCAATCTAGCGGGAGGGTACAATGAGCAGTTCTTC

V: TRBV4-3
D: .
size: .
J: TRBJ2-1
length: 14
CDR3: CASSQEGGANEQFF
DNA: TGCGCCAGCAGCCAAGAAGGGGGGGCGAATGAGCAGTTCTTC

V: TRBV7-8
D: TRBD2
size: .
J: TRBJ2-1
length: 15
CDR3: CASSLVAGGPNEQFF
DNA: TGTGCCAGCAGCTTAGTAGCGGGAGGGCCCAATGAGCAGTTCTTC

V: TRBV6-5
D: TRBD1
size: .
J: TRBJ2-5
length: 15
CDR3: CASRQPTGPPETQYF
DNA: TGTGCCAGCAGACAACCGACAGGGCCCCCAGAGACCCAGTACTTC

V: TRBV6-8
D: TRBD2
size: .
J: TRBJ2-5
length: 14
CDR3: CASRPGLPEETQYF
DNA: TGTGCCAGCAGACCGGGACTACCCGAGGAGACCCAGTACTTC

V: TRBV6-2/TRBV6-3
D: .
size: .
J: TRBJ1-2
length: 17
CDR3: CASSYSKAGERFGGYTF
DNA: TGTGCCAGCAGTTACTCGAAGGCCGGGGAAAGGTTCGGTGGCTACACCTTC